This TCR beta chain appears in the sequencing data of a study of cytomegalovirus exposure and HLA in healthy donors. Study conclusions and caveats: A few CMV-associated chains were confirmed in vitro to be specific for CMV antigens.

Data came from immunoSEQ multiplex PCR; TCRdb stores just in-frame clones and leaves some out. This table has about 200,000 clones, around 86% appearing once. Points on this clone: Its cognate antigen is unknown.

Donors came from a validation cohort of about 120 subjects, distinct from the first 666-subject cohort. The CDR3 totals 16 residues. Trimming took off 3 bases at V and 5 bases at J, with 14 bases between the two ends. Germline V CDR1 and CDR2: MDHEN, SYDVKM. This chain connects TRBV28 to TRBJ2-6, with D perhaps TRBD2 (6 bases). Source material: PBMCs. The TCR originated in a woman aged 18-29 years in good health and CMV-seropositive. In DNA form, the CDR3 reads TGTGCCAGCAGTTTCGATTGGGGAGGCTGGGCCAACGTCCTGACTTTC. Translation: CASSFDWGGWANVLTF.